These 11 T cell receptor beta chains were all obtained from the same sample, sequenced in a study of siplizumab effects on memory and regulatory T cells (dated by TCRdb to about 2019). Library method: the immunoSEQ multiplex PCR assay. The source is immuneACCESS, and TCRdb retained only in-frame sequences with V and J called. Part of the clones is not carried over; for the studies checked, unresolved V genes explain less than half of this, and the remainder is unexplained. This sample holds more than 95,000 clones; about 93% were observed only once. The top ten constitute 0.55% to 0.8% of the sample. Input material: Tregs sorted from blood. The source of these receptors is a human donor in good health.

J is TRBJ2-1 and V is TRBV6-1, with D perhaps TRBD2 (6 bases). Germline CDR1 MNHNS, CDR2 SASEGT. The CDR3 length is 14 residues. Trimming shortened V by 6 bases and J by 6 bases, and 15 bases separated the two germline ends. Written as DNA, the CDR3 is TGTGCCAGCAGGGCGGGTCTGGGGGGCAATGAGCAGTTCTTC. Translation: CASRAGLGGNEQFF.

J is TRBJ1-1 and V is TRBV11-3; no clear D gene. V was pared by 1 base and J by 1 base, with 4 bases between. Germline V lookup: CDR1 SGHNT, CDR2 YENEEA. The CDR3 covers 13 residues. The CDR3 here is CASSLAQNTEAFF. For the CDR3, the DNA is TGTGCCAGCAGCTTAGCTCAGAACACTGAAGCTTTCTTT.

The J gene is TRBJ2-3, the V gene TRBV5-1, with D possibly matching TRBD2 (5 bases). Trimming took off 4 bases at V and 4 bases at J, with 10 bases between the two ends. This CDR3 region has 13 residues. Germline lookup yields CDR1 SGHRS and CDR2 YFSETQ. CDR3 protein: CASSPGSPDTQYF. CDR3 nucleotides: TGCGCCAGCAGCCCGGGGAGCCCAGATACGCAGTATTTT.

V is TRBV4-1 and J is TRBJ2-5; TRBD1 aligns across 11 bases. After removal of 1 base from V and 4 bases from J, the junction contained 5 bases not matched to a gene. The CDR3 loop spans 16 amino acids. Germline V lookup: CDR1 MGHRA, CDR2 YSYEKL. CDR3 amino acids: CASSQVIGQGAETQYF. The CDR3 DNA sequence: TGCGCCAGCAGCCAAGTCATTGGACAGGGGGCAGAGACCCAGTACTTC.

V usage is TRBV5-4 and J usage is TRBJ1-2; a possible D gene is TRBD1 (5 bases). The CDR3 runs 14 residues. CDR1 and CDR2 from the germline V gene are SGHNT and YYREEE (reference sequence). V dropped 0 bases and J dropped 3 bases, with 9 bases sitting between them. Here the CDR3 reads CASSLGQTYYGYTF. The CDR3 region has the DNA TGTGCCAGCAGCTTGGGACAGACATACTATGGCTACACCTTC. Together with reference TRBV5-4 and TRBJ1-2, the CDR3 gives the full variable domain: ETGVTQSPTHLIKTRGQQVTLRCSSQSGHNTVSWYQQALGQGPQFIFQYYREEENGRGNFPPRFSGLQFPNYSSELNVNALELDDSALYLCASSLGQTYYGYTFGSGTRLTVV.

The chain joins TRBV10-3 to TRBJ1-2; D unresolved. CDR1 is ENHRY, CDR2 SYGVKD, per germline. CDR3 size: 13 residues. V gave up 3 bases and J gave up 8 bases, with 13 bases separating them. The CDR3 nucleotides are TGTGCCATCAGTGATAGCGGGGTAGGAGGCTACACCTTC. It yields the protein CAISDSGVGGYTF.

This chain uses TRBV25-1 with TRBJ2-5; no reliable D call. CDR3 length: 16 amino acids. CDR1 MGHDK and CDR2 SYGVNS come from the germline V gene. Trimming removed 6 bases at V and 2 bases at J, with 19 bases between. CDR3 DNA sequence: TGTGCCAGCAGCCCCCTTGGTTTGCGTATACAAGAGACCCAGTACTTC. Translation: CASSPLGLRIQETQYF.

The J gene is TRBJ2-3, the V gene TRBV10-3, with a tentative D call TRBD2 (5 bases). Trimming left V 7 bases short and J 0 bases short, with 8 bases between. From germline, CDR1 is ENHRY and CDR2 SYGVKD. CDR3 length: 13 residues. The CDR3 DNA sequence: TGTGCCATCAAGGCTAGCAGCACAGATACGCAGTATTTT. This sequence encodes CAIKASSTDTQYF.

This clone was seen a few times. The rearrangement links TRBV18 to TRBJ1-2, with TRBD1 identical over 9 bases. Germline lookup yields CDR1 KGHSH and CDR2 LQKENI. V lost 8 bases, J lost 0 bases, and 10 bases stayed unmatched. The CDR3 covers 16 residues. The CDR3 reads CASRDRAHPTNYGYTF. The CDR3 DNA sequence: TGTGCCAGCCGGGACAGGGCCCATCCTACTAACTATGGCTACACCTTC.

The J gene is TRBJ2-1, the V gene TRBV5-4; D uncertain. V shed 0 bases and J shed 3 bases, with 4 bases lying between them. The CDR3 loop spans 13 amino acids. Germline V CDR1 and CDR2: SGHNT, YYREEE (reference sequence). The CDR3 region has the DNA TGTGCCAGCAGCTTGGGTCACTACAATGAGCAGTTCTTC. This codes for CASSLGHYNEQFF.

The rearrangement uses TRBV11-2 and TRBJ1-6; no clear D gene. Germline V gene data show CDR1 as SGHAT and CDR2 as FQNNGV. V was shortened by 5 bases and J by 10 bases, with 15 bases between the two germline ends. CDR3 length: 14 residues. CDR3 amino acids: CASSLRVGRSPLHF. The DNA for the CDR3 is TGTGCCAGCAGCCTACGAGTTGGCCGATCACCCCTCCACTTT.